This entry lists 8 T cell receptor beta chains sequenced from one sample in a study of T cell repertoires in cytomegalovirus infection. These TCRs' antigens remain unknown. TCRdb used MiXCR to reprocess the reads, holding one entry per CDR3 protein. In the table there are about 570,000 distinct CDR3 sequences, over 35% of which are singletons. Sequenced here: cultured PBMCs, sampled from culture after CMV antigen stimulation. The origin of the receptors is a human donor in good health (CMV status not recorded). Some clones in this sample may be carry-over from other donors' samples.

V gene TRBV12-3 or TRBV12-4 combines with J gene TRBJ1-4, with D unclear. This CDR3 has 13 amino acids. The ends were cut back, 5 bases at V and 4 bases at J, with 8 bases in the middle. CDR3 nucleotides: TGTGCCAGCAGTCAACAGAGTAATGAAAAACTGTTTTTT. Its translation is CASSQQSNEKLFF.

The V call is TRBV4-1, the J call TRBJ1-3, with D perhaps TRBD1 (6 bases). Germline loops: CDR1 MGHRA, CDR2 YSYEKL. Trimming removed 0 bases at V and 3 bases at J, with 12 bases between. This CDR3 is built from 16 residues. The CDR3 region is CASSQEEGGGGNTIYF. CDR3 sequence (DNA): TGCGCCAGCAGCCAAGAGGAAGGGGGAGGTGGAAACACCATATATTTT.

Ten or more counts support this clonotype. V is TRBV7-2 and J is TRBJ2-2; D possibly corresponds to TRBD2 (6 bases). The CDR3 runs 14 residues. V was pared by 3 bases and J by 1 base, with 6 bases between. Germline CDR1 is SGHTA and CDR2 is FQGNSA. CDR3 bases: TGTGCCAGCAGCTTTAGCGGGAACACCGGGGAGCTGTTTTTT. This codes for CASSFSGNTGELFF.

The J gene is TRBJ2-1, the V gene TRBV12-3 or TRBV12-4; D gene ambiguous. The CDR3 has 11 amino acids. CDR3 loop: CASTIYNEQFF. The DNA for the CDR3 is TGTGCGTCCACCATTTACAATGAGCAGTTCTTC.

This clonotype has a count of ten or more. This sequence joins TRBV7-2 and TRBJ2-2; a possible D gene is TRBD1 (5 bases). Trimming cost V 5 bases and J 6 bases, with 19 bases left between them. CDR3 length: 16 residues. Per the germline V gene, CDR1 is SGHTA and CDR2 is FQGNSA. The CDR3 region has the DNA TGTGCCAGCAGCCGCCAAGGTAGCAGGGTCGCCGGGGAGCTGTTTTTT. It specifies CASSRQGSRVAGELFF.

The table lists this clonotype with a few counts. This chain connects TRBV7-2 to TRBJ2-7; 7 bases are shared with TRBD1. V dropped 3 bases and J dropped 3; count of bases not matched to a gene: 2. The CDR3 spans 13 residues. Germline V gene data show CDR1 as SGHTA and CDR2 as FQGNSA. The CDR3 loop reads CASSFRDSYEQYF. The DNA for the CDR3 is TGTGCCAGCAGCTTCCGGGACAGCTACGAGCAGTACTTC.

This clonotype was recorded a few times. This chain joins TRBV12-3 or TRBV12-4 and TRBJ1-4; D gene uncertain. The CDR3 runs to 13 residues. Trimming shortened V by 5 bases and J by 7 bases, and 11 bases separated the two germline ends. CDR3 sequence: CASSQARGEKLFF. CDR3 sequence (DNA): TGTGCCAGCAGTCAGGCACGCGGTGAAAAACTGTTTTTT.

The chain is built from TRBV6-1 and TRBJ2-1; TRBD1 aligns across 10 bases. Germline values: CDR1 MNHNS, CDR2 SASEGT. Unmatched junction bases numbered 11, after V lost 11 bases and J lost 7 bases. This CDR3 has 14 residues. The CDR3 spells CASDWDRGFNEQFF. The CDR3, as DNA: TGTGCCTCAGATTGGGACAGGGGTTTTAATGAGCAGTTCTTC.